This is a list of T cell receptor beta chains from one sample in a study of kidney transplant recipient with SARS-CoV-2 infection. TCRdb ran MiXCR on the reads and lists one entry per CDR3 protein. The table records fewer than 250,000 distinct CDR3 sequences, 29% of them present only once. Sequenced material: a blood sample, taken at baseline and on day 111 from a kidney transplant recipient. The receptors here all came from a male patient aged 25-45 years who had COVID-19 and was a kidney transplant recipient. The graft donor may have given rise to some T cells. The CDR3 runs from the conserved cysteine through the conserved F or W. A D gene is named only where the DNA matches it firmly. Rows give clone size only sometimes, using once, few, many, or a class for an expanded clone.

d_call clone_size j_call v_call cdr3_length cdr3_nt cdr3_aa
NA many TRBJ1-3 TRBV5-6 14 TGTGCCAGCAGCTTTAGGGAAGCCGGAAACACCATATATTTT CASSFREAGNTIYF
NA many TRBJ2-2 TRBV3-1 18 TGTGCCAGCAGCGAATTAGTTCCCATTTCAGGCTTGACCGGGGAGCTGTTTTTT CASSELVPISGLTGELFF
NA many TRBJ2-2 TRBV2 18 TGTGCCAGCAGTACCTACCTGACGAGACTAAGTGACACCGGGGAGCTGTTTTTT CASSTYLTRLSDTGELFF
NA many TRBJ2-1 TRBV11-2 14 TGTGCCAGCAGCCCCTTTAGGGACTACAATGAGCAGTTCTTC CASSPFRDYNEQFF
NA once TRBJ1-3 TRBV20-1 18 TGCAGTGCTAGAGGTCATAAGGAAGGACTAAGCTCTGGAAACACCATATATTTT CSARGHKEGLSSGNTIYF
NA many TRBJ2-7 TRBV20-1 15 TGCAGTGCTAGAGATTCAGATTTATACCCGTACGAGCAGTACTTC CSARDSDLYPYEQYF
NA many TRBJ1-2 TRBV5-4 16 TGTGCCAGCGAACGAAGCGTACCAGGAAAGACCTATGGCTACACCTTC CASERSVPGKTYGYTF
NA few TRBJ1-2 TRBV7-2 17 TGTGCCAGCAGCCGAGCACCCAGAGACGGAAAGACCTATGGCTACACCTTC CASSRAPRDGKTYGYTF
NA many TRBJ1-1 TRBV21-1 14 TGTGCCAGCAGCAAACAGGGGCGGACGGATAAGGCTTTCTTT CASSKQGRTDKAFF
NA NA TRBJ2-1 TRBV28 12 TGTGCCAGCAGTTTGATGGGGGATGAGCAGTTCTTC CASSLMGDEQFF
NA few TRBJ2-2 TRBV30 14 TGTGCCTGGAAAGGGAGAAGGGAGTCCGGGGAGCTGTTTTTT CAWKGRRESGELFF
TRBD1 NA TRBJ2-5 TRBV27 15 TGTGCCAGCAGTATACCAGGGGGCCCCTCCGAGACCCAGTACTTC CASSIPGGPSETQYF
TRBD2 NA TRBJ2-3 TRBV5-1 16 TGCGCCAGCAGCCTGGGACTAGCGGGAAGCACAGATACGCAGTATTTT CASSLGLAGSTDTQYF
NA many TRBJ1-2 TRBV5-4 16 TGTGCCAGCTTTCAAAACGTACCAGGAAAGACCTATGGCTACACCTTC CASFQNVPGKTYGYTF
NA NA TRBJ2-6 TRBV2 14 TGTGCCAGCAGGCCAAGGGATGGGGCCAACGTCCTGACTTTC CASRPRDGANVLTF
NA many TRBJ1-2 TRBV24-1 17 TGTGCCACCAGTAGAGAACGTAGTACCAGAAAGACCTATGGCTACACCTTC CATSRERSTRKTYGYTF
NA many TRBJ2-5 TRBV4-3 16 TGCGCCAGCAGCCAAGATGTTTGGGACCCTGGGGTGACCCAGTACTTC CASSQDVWDPGVTQYF
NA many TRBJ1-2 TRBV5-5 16 TGTGCCAGCTGCATTCTTGTCTCGCGAAAGACCTATGGCTACACCTTC CASCILVSRKTYGYTF
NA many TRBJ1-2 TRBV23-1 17 TGCGCCAGCAGTTTCGGCGAGCTACGCAGAAAGACCTATGGCTACACCTTC CASSFGELRRKTYGYTF
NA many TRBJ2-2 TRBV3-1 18 TGTGCCAGCAGCGAGCCAAATCCCATTTCAGGCTTGACCGGGGAGCTGTTTTTT CASSEPNPISGLTGELFF
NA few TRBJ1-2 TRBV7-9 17 TGTGCCAGCAGCAAGTTAACATACCATGGAAAGACCTATGGCTACACCTTC CASSKLTYHGKTYGYTF
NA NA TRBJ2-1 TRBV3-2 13 TGTGCCAGCAGCCAAGCACTAATAAATGAGCAGTTCTTC CASSQALINEQFF
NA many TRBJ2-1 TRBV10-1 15 TGCGCCAGCAGTGAGGGTCGGGGCTCCTACAATGAGCAGTTCTTC CASSEGRGSYNEQFF
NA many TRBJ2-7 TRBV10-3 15 TGTCCAGGAGAGTTTGGTTGCGGGACCCCGCACGAGCAGTACTTC CPGEFGCGTPHEQYF
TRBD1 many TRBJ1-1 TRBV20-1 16 TGCAGTGCTAGAGCACAGTGGGGACAGGGAAACACTGAAGCTTTCTTT CSARAQWGQGNTEAFF
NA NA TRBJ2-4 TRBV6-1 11 TGTGCCAGCAGTTACGCCGGGATTCAGTACTTC CASSYAGIQYF
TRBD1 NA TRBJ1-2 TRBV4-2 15 TGTGCCAGCAGCCCGCCATATACAGGGGGAGCCCGCTACACCTTC CASSPPYTGGARYTF
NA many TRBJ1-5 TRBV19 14 TGTGCCAGTAGCCGTCGGGGGGTTACTCAGCCCCAGCATTTT CASSRRGVTQPQHF
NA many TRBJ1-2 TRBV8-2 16 TGTGGCAGTAAGATGCATGATAGCCGAAAGACCTATGGCTACACCTTC CGSKMHDSRKTYGYTF
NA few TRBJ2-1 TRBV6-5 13 TGTGCCAGCAGTCAGGAATCCTACAATGAGCAGTTCTTC CASSQESYNEQFF
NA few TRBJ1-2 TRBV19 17 TGTGCCAGTAGTTTATGCGAGACAAATCGAAAGACCTATGGCTACACCTTC CASSLCETNRKTYGYTF
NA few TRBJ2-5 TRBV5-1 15 TGCGCCAGCAGCTTGGCGACAGATGGACAAGAGACCCAGTACTTC CASSLATDGQETQYF
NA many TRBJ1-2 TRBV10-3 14 TGTGCCATCAGTGGCGGGGTGACGAACTATGGCTACACCTTC CAISGGVTNYGYTF
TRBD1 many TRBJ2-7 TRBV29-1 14 TGCAGCGTTGAAGGGGGTCAGGGGGCTGGCGAGCAGTACTTC CSVEGGQGAGEQYF
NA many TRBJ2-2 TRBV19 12 TGTGCCAGTGACAGGTCCACCGGGGAGCTGTTTTTT CASDRSTGELFF
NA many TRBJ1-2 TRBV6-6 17 TGTGCCAGCAGTGGTTTGAGAGGTGGGAGAAAGACCTATGGCTACACCTTC CASSGLRGGRKTYGYTF
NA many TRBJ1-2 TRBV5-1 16 TGCGCCAGCGAGACACCATCGGTTCGAAAGACCTATGGCTACACCTTC CASETPSVRKTYGYTF
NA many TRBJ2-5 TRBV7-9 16 TGTGCCAGCAGCCCTCAGACAGGCCGGAGACAAGAGACCCAGTACTTC CASSPQTGRRQETQYF
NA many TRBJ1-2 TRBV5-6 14 TGTGCCAGCAGCCCGGAGGTCCATAACTATGGCTACACCTTC CASSPEVHNYGYTF
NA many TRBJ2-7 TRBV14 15 TGTGCCAGCAGCCCCAAGTACCCCACCTCCTACGAGCAGTACTTC CASSPKYPTSYEQYF
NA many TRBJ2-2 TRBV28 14 TGTGCCAGCAGGGGGGGAGGGGGCACCGGGGAGCTGTTTTTT CASRGGGGTGELFF
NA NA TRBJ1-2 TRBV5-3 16 TGTGCCAGAACCGGCCAAGTGGTGAGAAAGACCTATGGCTACACCTTC CARTGQVVRKTYGYTF
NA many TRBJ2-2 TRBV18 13 TGTGCCAGCTCACGGGGACTTGACGGGGAGCTGTTTTTT CASSRGLDGELFF
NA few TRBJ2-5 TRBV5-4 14 TGTGCCAGCAGCCAACGGGACGGCCAAGAGACCCAGTACTTC CASSQRDGQETQYF
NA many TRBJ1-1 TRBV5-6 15 TGTGCCAGCAGCCAAACGGACAGACTGAACACTGAAGCTTTCTTT CASSQTDRLNTEAFF
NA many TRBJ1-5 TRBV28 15 TGTGCCAGCAGTTTATTTGCGGGGCCACATCAGCCCCAGCATTTT CASSLFAGPHQPQHF
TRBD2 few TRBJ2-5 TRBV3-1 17 TGTGCCAGCAGCCAACACCCGGGACTAGCGGACCAAGAGACCCAGTACTTC CASSQHPGLADQETQYF
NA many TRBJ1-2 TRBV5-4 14 TGTGCCAGCAGCGCACACGGGCCGAACTATGGCTACACCTTC CASSAHGPNYGYTF
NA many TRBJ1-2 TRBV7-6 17 TGTGCCAGCAGCCCAGCCTATGAATCTCGAAAGACCTATGGCTACACCTTC CASSPAYESRKTYGYTF
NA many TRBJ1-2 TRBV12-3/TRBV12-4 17 TGTGCCAGCAGTGATGACTACACAGCAGGAAAGACCTATGGCTACACCTTC CASSDDYTAGKTYGYTF
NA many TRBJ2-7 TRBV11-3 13 TGTGCCAGCAGCTCCCAGGGTAGGTACGAGCAGTACTTC CASSSQGRYEQYF
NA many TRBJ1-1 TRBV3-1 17 TGTGCCAGCAGCCTGGCCATTCCCATTTCAATTCGCACTGAAGCTTTCTTT CASSLAIPISIRTEAFF
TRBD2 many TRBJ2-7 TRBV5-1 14 TGCGCCAGCAGCTGGGGACTAGCGTCCTACGAGCAGTACTTC CASSWGLASYEQYF
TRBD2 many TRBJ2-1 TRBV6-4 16 TGTGCCAGCAGTGACTCCGGGACTAGCGGGAGCAATGAGCAGTTCTTC CASSDSGTSGSNEQFF
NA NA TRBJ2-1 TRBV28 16 TGTGCCAGCAGTCCAGTTCCAGGAGGCCTTTACAATGAGCAGTTCTTC CASSPVPGGLYNEQFF